This TCR beta chain was recorded in a study of T cells in Graves' hyperthyroidism and ophthalmopathy. About the study: Peripheral blood samples were taken at initial diagnosis, prior to any treatment.

On this clonotype itself: The antigen is undetermined.

Germline lookup yields CDR1 SGHNT and CDR2 YYREEE (reference sequence). The V segment lost 2 bases and the J segment 1 base; nucleotides outside the gene matches: 10. The CDR3 totals 19 residues. A sample of blood taken at first hyperthyroidism diagnosis preceded any ophthalmopathy symptoms. Study observations and caveats: Patients with ophthalmopathy were separated from those with stable hyperthyroidism by a 13 V-J model. Ophthalmopathy was model-predicted a median approximately 6.4 months pre-onset.

The source material, RNA transcripts, was used to amplify TCR beta CDR3 regions. TCR CDR3 underwent first-round RT-PCR with the HTBI primer set. TCRdb re-derived calls from the multiplex PCR reads in MiXCR, one entry per CDR3 protein. This sample carries about 380,000 distinct CDR3 sequences, about 14% of them seen once, and the ten largest clones take around 21%. The V call is TRBV5-4, the J call TRBJ1-6, with 9 bases aligning to TRBD1. This TCR was recovered from a man aged 25-45 years with Graves' hyperthyroidism that later progressed to Graves' ophthalmopathy. The sequenced material came from blood. CDR3 sequence: CASSFVTGQGRSYNSPLHF. In DNA, the CDR3 is TGTGCCAGCAGCTTTGTTACGGGACAGGGACGGTCCTATAATTCACCCCTCCACTTT. The full variable domain, its missing parts supplied by reference TRBV5-4 and TRBJ1-6, is ETGVTQSPTHLIKTRGQQVTLRCSSQSGHNTVSWYQQALGQGPQFIFQYYREEENGRGNFPPRFSGLQFPNYSSELNVNALELDDSALYLCASSFVTGQGRSYNSPLHFGNGTRLTVT.